This TCR beta chain stems from a study of T cells after posttransplantation cyclophosphamide. Regarding the study as a whole: Donor CD8+ memory clones often dominated recipient blood repertoires at later times. Skin or GI-infiltrating T cells shared few TRB sequences with blood.

The table came from immunoSEQ multiplex PCR; TCRdb's copy has only in-frame clones and leaves some out. The sample consists of approximately 20,000 clones, roughly 90% of them appearing once. This clone was seen just once. Its antigen is as yet unknown. Busulfan-fludarabine conditioning, marrow transplant, and cyclophosphamide on days +3 and +4 were administered. Trimming took 7 bases from V and 2 from J, leaving 9 bases between them. The germline gives CDR1 SNHLY, CDR2 FYNNEI. The CDR3 length is 12 residues. This clonotype was obtained from a female patient in her thirties or forties who received an allogeneic stem cell transplant from a related donor, was CMV-positive, and had no GVHD. These T cells may partly come from the graft donor. This specimen was PBMCs, taken after allogeneic stem cell transplant with posttransplant cyclophosphamide. The chain has TRBV2 and TRBJ2-7; a weak D match, TRBD2 (7 bases). CDR3: CASTRGPYEQYF. DNA for the CDR3: TGTGCCAGCACGCGGGGGCCCTACGAGCAGTACTTC.